Sequencing of this TCR beta chain was carried out in a study of early T cells in non-severe SARS-CoV-2 infection. TCRdb re-analysed the 5' RACE reads in MiXCR, keeping a single row per CDR3 protein. This table holds tens of thousands of distinct CDR3 sequences, 10% to 15% found once. With V trimmed by 4 bases and J by 0 bases, 3 bases remained unmatched. CDR1 and CDR2 (germline): SEHNR, FQNEAQ (reference sequence). This CDR3 is 15 amino acids long. Material for sequencing was whole blood. The receptor was isolated from an adult who was a healthcare worker with PCR-confirmed SARS-CoV-2 infection or an uninfected control (not recorded which). The rearrangement links TRBV7-9 to TRBJ1-3; 7 bases line up with TRBD1. The CDR3 here is CASSSGTDSGNTIYF. DNA for the CDR3: TGTGCCAGCAGCTCCGGGACAGACTCTGGAAACACCATATATTTT.